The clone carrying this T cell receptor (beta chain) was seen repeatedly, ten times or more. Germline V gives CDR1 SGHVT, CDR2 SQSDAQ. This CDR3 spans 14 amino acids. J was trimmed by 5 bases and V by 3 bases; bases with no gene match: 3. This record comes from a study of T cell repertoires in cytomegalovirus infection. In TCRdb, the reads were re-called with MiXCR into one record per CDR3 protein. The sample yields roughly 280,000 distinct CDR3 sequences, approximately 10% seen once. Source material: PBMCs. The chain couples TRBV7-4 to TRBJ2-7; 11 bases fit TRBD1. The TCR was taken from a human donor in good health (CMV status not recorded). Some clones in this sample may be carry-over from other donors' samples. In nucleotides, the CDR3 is TGTGCCAGCAGCTTTGGACAGGGGGCGGACGAGCAGTACTTC. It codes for CASSFGQGADEQYF.